This T cell receptor (beta chain) was recovered during a study of CD8 T cells in ankylosing spondylitis (dated by TCRdb to 2016 to 2017). About the study as a whole: The study profiled T cell receptor beta repertoires in healthy donors and ankylosing spondylitis patients to find disease-linked TCR variants. The full study cohort was made up of over 20 ankylosing spondylitis patients and 108 healthy donors. Peripheral blood was sampled, and synovial fluid was additionally collected from ankylosing spondylitis patients. The paper as a whole reports these results and caveats: According to the report, matched synovial fluid samples from ankylosing spondylitis patients were significantly enriched for the disease-linked clones. Some motif variants had previously been reported in the synovial fluid and blood of reactive arthritis patients, which suggests shared mechanisms of disease initiation. The disease-linked clones had a CD8+ phenotype and were found at relatively low frequencies in peripheral blood. A TCR beta motif made up of several highly homologous amino acid variants appeared to be characteristic of blood from ankylosing spondylitis patients.

Sequencer: Illumina HiSeq 2500. Quantitative 5'-RACE with molecular barcodes was the method used to prepare the TCR beta libraries. From the authors' description of their analysis: Disease-linked TCR variants were identified with a new computational method built on a probabilistic model of VDJ rearrangement. In TCRdb, the public reads were trimmed at Q25 with fastp and aligned with MiXCR, with productive beta chains retained. Merged by CDR3 protein, the rows form single entries marked with the most common genes and DNA. Here the V and J calls rest on TCRdb's processing, not on the authors' analysis. In this sample the table shows more than 5,500 distinct CDR3 sequences, approximately 3% of which occur a single time. The ten biggest clones cover 37% of the sample. V is cut back by 0 bases and J by 2 bases, with 8 bases in the junction unmatched. From the germline V gene, CDR1 is SGDLS and CDR2 is YYNGEE. The cysteine opens and the phenylalanine closes a CDR3 of 17 amino acids. The read is trimmed to its CDR3 DNA, 51 bases read in frame from base 1.

This clonotype was seen ten or more times. Its antigen is currently not known. One base away there is no much larger clone; base qualities are not given. The specimen was blood, either unsorted or a sorted T cell fraction (not recorded which). The chain was built from TRBV9 and TRBJ2-3, with 8 junctional bases fitting TRBD2. The origin of this receptor is a female donor with ankylosing spondylitis or in good health (not recorded which). The nucleotides are TGTGCCAGCAGCGTAGGACTCTCGGGACTAGACACAGATACGCAGTATTTT. It is translated as CASSVGLSGLDTDTQYF.